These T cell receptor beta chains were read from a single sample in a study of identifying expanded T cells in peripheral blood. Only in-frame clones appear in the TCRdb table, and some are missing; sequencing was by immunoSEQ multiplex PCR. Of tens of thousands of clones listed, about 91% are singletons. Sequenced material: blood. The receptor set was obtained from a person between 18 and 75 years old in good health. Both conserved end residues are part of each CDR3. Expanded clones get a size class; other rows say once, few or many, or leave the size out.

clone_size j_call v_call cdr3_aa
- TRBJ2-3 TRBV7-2 CASSLEGTGSTDTQYF
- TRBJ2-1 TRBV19 CATSAASVYNEQFF
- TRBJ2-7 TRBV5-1 CASSLSGNSYEQYF
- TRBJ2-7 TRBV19 CASTETGTSGYEQYF
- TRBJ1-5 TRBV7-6 CASSLGDSNQPQHF
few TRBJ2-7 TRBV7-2 CASSLDSSGRAPYF
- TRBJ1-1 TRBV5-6 CASSSTRLGNTEAFF
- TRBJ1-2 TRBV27 CASRTGGHGYTF
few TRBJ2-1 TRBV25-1 CASSDGGTDYNEQFF
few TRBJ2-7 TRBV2 CASSDGWYEQYF
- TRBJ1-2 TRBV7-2 CASSLQIGDGYTF
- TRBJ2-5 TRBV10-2 CASNLQGKQETQYF
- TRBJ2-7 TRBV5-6 CASSLPGPIAGGNEQYF
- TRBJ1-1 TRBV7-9 CASSLGTGHQNTEAFF
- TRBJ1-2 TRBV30 CAWSADRGHGPTF
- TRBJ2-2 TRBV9 CASSASGRAGELFF
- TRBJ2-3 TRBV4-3 CASSQDQAHPPRADTQYF
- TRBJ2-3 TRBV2 CASSGDAGTTDTQYF
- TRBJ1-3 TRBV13 CASSRWTGGNTIYF
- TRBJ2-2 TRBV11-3 CASSLRGNTGELFF
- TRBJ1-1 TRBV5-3 CASSHMTGNTEAFF
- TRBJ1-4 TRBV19 CASSIPSGLATNEKLFF
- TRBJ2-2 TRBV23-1 CASSQWERQRELFF
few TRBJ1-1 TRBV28 CASSFAQLMNTEAFF
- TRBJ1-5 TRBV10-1 CASSGQGNQPQHF
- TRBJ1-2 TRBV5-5 CASSYAGQSYGYTF
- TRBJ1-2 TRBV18 CASSAGQGLGYTF
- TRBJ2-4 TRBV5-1 CASSSAGGSQNIQYF
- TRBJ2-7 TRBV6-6 CASSYSTDISYEQYF
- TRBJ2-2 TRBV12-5 CASANSPTGTPNTGELFF
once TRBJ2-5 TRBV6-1 CASSETIGTQYF
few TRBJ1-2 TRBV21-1 CASSAPGQVVYGYTF
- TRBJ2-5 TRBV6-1 CASTLAGDRETQYF